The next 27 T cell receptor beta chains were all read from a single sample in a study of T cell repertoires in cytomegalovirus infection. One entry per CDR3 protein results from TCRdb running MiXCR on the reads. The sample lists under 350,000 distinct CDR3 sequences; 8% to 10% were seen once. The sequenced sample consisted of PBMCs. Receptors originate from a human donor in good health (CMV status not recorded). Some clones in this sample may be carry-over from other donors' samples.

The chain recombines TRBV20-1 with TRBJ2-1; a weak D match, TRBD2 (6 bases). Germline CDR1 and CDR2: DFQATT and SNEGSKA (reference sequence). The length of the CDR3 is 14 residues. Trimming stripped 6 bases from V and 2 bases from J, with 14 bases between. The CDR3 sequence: CSAPIAGTYNEQFF. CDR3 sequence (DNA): TGCAGTGCCCCGATTGCGGGGACCTACAATGAGCAGTTCTTC.

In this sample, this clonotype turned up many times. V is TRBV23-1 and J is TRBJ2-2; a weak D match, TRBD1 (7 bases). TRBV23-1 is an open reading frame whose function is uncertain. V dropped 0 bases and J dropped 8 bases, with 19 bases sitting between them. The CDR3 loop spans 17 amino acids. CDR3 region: CASSQSISGRGTGELFF. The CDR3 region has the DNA TGCGCCAGCAGTCAATCAATAAGTGGCAGGGGGACTGGGGAGCTGTTTTTT.

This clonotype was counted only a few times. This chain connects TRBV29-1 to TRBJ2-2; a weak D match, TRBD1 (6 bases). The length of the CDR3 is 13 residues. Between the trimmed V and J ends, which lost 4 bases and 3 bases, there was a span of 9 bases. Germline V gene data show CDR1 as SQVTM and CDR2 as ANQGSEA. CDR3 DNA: TGCAGCGTTGGCAGGGGAGACACCGGGGAGCTGTTTTTT. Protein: CSVGRGDTGELFF.

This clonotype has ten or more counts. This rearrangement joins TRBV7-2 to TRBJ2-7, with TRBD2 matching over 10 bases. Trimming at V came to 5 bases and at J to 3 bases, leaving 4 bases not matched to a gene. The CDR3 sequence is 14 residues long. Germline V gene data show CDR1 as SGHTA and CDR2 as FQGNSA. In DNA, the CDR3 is TGTGCCAGCAGCATTAGCGGGGGGAACTACGAGCAGTACTTC. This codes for CASSISGGNYEQYF.

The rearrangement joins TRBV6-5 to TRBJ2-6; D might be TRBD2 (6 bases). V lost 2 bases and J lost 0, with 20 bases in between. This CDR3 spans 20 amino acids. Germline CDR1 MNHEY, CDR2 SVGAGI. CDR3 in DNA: TGTGCCAGCAGTTACGACGGGGGAGTACGCTACTACTCTGGGGCCAACGTCCTGACTTTC. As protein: CASSYDGGVRYYSGANVLTF.

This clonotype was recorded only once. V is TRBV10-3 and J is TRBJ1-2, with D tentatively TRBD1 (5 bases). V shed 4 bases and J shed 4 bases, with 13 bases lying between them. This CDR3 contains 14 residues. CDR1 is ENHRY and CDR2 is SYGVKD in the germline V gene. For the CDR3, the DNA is TGTGCCATCAGTGGGGGCGGACCAGCCTATGGCTACACCTTC. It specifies CAISGGGPAYGYTF.

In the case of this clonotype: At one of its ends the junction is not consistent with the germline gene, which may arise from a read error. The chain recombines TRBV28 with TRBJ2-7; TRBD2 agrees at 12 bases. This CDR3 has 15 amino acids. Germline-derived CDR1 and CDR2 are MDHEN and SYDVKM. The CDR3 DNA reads TGTGTCAGCAGTTTCTTGACTAGCGGGGGATACGAGCAGTACTTC. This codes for CVSSFLTSGGYEQYF.

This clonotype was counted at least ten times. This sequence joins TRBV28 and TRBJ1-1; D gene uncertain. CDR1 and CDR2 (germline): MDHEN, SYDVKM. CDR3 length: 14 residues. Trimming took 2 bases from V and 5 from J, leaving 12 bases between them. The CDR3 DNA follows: TGTGCCAGCAGTTTACCTTATAGATCGACTGAAGCTTTCTTT. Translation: CASSLPYRSTEAFF. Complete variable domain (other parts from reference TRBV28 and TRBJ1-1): DVKVTQSSRYLVKRTGEKVFLECVQDMDHENMFWYRQDPGLGLRLIYFSYDVKMKEKGDIPEGYSVSREKKERFSLILESASTNQTSMYLCASSLPYRSTEAFFGQGTRLTVV.

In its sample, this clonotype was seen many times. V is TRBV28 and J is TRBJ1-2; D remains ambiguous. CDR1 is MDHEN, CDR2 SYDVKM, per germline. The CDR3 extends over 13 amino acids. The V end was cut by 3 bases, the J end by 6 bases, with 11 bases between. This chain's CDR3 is CASSLSDFNGYTF. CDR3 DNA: TGTGCCAGCAGTTTGTCAGACTTTAATGGCTACACCTTC.

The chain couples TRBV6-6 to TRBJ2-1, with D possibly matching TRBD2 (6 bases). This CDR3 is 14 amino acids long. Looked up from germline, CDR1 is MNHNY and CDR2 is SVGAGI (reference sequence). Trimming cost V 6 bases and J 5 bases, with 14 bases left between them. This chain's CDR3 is CASRNGGRDNEQFF. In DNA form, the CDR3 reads TGTGCCAGCAGAAACGGGGGTAGGGACAATGAGCAGTTCTTC.

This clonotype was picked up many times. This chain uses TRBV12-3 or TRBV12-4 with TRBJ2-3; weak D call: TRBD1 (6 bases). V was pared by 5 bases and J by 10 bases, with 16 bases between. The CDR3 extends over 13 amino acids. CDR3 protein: CASSQVQDSPQYF. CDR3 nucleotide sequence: TGTGCCAGCAGTCAGGTACAGGACAGCCCGCAGTATTTT.

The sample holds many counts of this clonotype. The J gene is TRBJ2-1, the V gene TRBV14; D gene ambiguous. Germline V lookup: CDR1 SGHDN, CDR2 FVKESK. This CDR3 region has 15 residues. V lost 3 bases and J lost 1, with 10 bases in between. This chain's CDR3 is CASSHWAGSYNEQFF. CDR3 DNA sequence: TGTGCCAGCAGCCACTGGGCAGGTTCCTACAATGAGCAGTTCTTC.

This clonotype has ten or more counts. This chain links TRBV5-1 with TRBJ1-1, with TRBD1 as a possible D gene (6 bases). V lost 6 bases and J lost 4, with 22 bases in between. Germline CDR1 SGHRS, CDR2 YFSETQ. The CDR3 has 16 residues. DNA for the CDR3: TGCGCCAGCAAGAGTGGGGACGGACAGAGCGGCACTGAAGCTTTCTTT. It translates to CASKSGDGQSGTEAFF.

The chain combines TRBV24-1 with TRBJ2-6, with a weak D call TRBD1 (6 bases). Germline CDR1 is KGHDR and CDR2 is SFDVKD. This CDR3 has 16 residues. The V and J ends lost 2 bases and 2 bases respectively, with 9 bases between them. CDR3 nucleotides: TGTGCCACCAGTGATTGGGACATGACTGGGGCCAACGTCCTGACTTTC. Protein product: CATSDWDMTGANVLTF.

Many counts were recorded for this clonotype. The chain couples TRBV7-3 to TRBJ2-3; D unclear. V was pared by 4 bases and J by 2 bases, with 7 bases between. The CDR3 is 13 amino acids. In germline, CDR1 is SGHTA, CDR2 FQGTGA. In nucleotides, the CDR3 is TGTGCCAGCAGCTCCACAGACACAGATACGCAGTATTTT. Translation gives CASSSTDTDTQYF.

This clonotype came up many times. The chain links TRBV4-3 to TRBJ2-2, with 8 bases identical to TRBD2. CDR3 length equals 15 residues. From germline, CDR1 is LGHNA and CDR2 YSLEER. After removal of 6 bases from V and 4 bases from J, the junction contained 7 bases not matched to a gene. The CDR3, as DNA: TGCGCCAGCAGGGGACTAGTAGCCGGCACCGGGGAGCTGTTTTTT. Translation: CASRGLVAGTGELFF.

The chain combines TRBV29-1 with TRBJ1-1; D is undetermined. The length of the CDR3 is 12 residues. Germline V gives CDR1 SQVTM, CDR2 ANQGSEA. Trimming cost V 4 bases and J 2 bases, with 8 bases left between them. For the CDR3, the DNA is TGCAGCGTTGCGGGCTCTAACACTGAAGCTTTCTTT. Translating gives CSVAGSNTEAFF.

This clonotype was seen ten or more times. The CDR3 is CASSLGQGFTYEQYF. The DNA of the CDR3 is TGTGCCAGCTCGCTCGGACAGGGGTTCACCTACGAGCAGTACTTC. V is TRBV18 and J is TRBJ2-7, with 9 nucleotides matching TRBD1. The V gene's germline CDR1 is KGHSH and CDR2 LQKENI. V shed 6 bases, J shed 2 bases, and the junction held 8 bases outside the gene matches. This CDR3 spans 15 amino acids.

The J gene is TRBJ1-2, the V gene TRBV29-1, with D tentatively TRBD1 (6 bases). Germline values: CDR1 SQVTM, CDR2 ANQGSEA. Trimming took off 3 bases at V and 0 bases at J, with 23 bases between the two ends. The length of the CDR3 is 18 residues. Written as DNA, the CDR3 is TGCAGCGTTGATGCTACGAAGGGGGAAACTGCGTCTAACTATGGCTACACCTTC. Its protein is CSVDATKGETASNYGYTF.

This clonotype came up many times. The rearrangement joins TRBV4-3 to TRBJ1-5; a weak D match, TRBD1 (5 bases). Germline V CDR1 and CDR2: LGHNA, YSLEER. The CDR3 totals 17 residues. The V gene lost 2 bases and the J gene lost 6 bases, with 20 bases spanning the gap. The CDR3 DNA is TGCGCCAGCAGCCAATCCCAACACCGGGGCAGGTCTCAGCCCCAGCATTTT. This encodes CASSQSQHRGRSQPQHF.

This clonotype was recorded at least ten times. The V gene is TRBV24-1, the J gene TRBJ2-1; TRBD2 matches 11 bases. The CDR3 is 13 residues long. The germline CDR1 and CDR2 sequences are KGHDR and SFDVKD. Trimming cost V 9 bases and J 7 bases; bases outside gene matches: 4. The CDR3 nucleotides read TGTGCCACCGGGACTAGCGGTCTGAATGAGCAGTTCTTC. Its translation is CATGTSGLNEQFF.

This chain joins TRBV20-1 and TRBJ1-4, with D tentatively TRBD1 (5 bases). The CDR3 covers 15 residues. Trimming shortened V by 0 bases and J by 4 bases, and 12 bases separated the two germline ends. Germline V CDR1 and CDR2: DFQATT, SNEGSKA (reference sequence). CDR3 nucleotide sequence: TGCAGTGCTAGAGAACCGGGACTGATTAATGAAAAACTGTTTTTT. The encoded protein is CSAREPGLINEKLFF.

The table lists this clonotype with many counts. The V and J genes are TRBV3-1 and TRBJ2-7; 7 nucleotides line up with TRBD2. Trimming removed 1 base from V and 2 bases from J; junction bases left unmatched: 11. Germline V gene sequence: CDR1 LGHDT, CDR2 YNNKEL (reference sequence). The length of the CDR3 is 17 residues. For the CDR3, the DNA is TGTGCCAGCAGCCAAGCCCCCTGGGCGCGGGGGACCTACGAGCAGTACTTC. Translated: CASSQAPWARGTYEQYF.

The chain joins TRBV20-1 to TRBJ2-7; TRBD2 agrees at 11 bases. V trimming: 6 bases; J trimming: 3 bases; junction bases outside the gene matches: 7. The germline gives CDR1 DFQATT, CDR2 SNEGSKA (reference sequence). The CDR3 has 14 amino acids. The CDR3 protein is CSAELAGVLYEQYV. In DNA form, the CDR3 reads TGCAGTGCGGAACTAGCGGGGGTCCTCTACGAGCAGTACGTC.

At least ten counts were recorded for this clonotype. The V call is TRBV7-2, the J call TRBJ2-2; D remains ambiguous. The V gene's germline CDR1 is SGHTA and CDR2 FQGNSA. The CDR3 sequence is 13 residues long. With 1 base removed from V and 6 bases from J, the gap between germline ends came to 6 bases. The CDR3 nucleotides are TGTGCCAGCAGCTTAGAAGTTCCCGGGGAGCTGTTTTTT. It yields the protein CASSLEVPGELFF.

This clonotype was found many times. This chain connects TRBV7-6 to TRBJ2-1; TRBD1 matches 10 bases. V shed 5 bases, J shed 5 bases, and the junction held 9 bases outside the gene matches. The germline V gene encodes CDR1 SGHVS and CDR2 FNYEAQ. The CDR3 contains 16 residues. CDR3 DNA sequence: TGTGCCAGCAGCACCCGCCGGGACAGGGGCCACAATGAGCAGTTCTTC. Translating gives CASSTRRDRGHNEQFF.

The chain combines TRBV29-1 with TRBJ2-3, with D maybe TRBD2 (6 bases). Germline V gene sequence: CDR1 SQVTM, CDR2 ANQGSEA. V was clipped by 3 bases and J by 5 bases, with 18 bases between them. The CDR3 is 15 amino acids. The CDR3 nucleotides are TGCAGCGTTGATGCCCCAGGCGGGGTCGGAGATACGCAGTATTTT. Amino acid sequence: CSVDAPGGVGDTQYF.